Detailed here is one TCR beta chain. Its recognized antigen is unknown. One base away there is no much larger clone; base qualities are not given. The sample belongs to a study of blood T cell repertoires in COVID-19 (dated by TCRdb to the early 2020s). With respect to the entire study: The collaborator samples originated in the United States, Italy and Spain and spanned the acute and convalescent phases of COVID-19. The material from the prospective study consisted of cDNA or gDNA derived from T cells, B-cell-depleted T cells, or PBMCs. Subjects who had been exposed to COVID-19, were actively infected with it, or had recovered from it provided the deeply sampled blood TCRbeta repertoires that made up the dataset. The repertoires were released in a freely available public database intended as a resource for research on the immune response to SARS-CoV-2. The samples were drawn from the first 160 participants of the ongoing ImmuneRACE study and from 950 to 1,500 subjects provided by 6 global collaborators. A de-identified subject ID, COVID-19 status, age in years and sex were almost always included in the sample metadata. Where HLA class I and class II types were available, the types were taken from metadata supplied by the sample provider, not from assay-based typing.

Participants in the prospective study were aged about 18 to 95 years, lived in 24 United States geographic areas, and enrolled through a virtual design. In the prospective study, cohorts were assigned on the basis of participant-reported clinical history obtained from a screening survey and a study questionnaire. Recovered participants in ImmuneRACE Cohort 3 were defined by two consecutive negative NP/OP PCR tests, clearance by a healthcare professional, or resolution of symptoms. In the prospective study, mobile phlebotomists collected whole blood, serum and a nasopharyngeal or oropharyngeal swab from each participant. Over a roughly two-month period, participants in the prospective study had the option of providing additional blood draws and questionnaires. Before DNA extraction, prospective study blood samples were shipped either frozen or at room temperature. There are 14 amino acids in the CDR3, from cysteine to phenylalanine inclusive. The retained sequence is limited to the CDR3, 42 bases, with the frame set at the first base. The germline V gene (reference sequence) supplies CDR1 GTSNPN and CDR2 SVGIG. V lost 5 bases and J lost 0 bases; the stretch between them is 13 bases long.

The immunoSEQ Assay, a bias-controlled multiplex PCR, was used to amplify TCRbeta CDR3 regions from genomic DNA. Turning to the authors' computational methods: The number of nucleated cells in each sample was estimated from the amplification of reference gene primers within the assay. Sequence reads were collapsed and filtered to measure the absolute abundance of every unique TCRbeta CDR3 rearrangement. For each sample, productive Simpson clonality was calculated as the square root of Simpson's diversity index over productive rearrangements. Sourced from immuneACCESS, this table was stored by TCRdb with only in-frame sequences that have V and J called. A share of the clones is absent; for the studies checked, an unresolved V gene accounts for under half, and the remainder has no known explanation. Clone size and V and J calls were adopted from that table, with D and trimming inferred from the DNA. The sample table holds more than 450,000 clones, of which about nine tenths were seen once. Together, the top ten hold roughly 0.7% of the sample.

Study-level results and caveats: Clinical and demographic metadata were provided uncurated, with the amount varying by source and participant.

This receptor chain uses TRBV30 and TRBJ1-1; the D gene is perhaps TRBD1, on 6 matching bases. The sequence came from a woman aged 18-30 years who had recovered from COVID-19. Material for sequencing was PBMCs or T cells enriched from blood (not recorded which). CDR3 loop: CAWAMGTMNTEAFF. The DNA reads TGTGCCTGGGCTATGGGGACAATGAACACTGAAGCTTTCTTT.